These 22 T cell receptor beta chains share one sample of origin, sequenced in a study of CD8+ T cells in alopecia areata. TCR sequencing used cDNA made by reverse transcription of extracted RNA. Measured with immunoSEQ multiplex PCR; TCRdb has only the in-frame clones, and not every one. Here the sample spans some 210,000 clones, 50% to 60% being singletons. The material was CD4+ T cells sorted from blood, obtained at week 0. The receptors here all came from a human donor with alopecia areata.

The chain combines TRBV5-1 with TRBJ2-5; 10 bases line up with TRBD1. The CDR3 consists of 15 residues. The V and J ends lost 0 bases and 5 bases, in that order; junction bases with no gene match: 4. CDR1 SGHRS and CDR2 YFSETQ come from the germline V gene. CDR3 DNA sequence: TGCGCCAGCAGCTTGGGAGACAGGGGGCCGGAGACCCAGTACTTC. This encodes CASSLGDRGPETQYF.

This clone has ten or more counts. The gene calls are TRBV4-1 and TRBJ1-2; 7 positions match TRBD1. The length of the CDR3 is 16 residues. The V gene end was trimmed by 3 bases and the J gene end by 0 bases; junction bases not matched to a gene: 7. Per germline, CDR1 MGHRA and CDR2 YSYEKL. CDR3 coding DNA: TGCGCCAGCAGCCAGCCATTACAGGGGACTAACTATGGCTACACCTTC. Amino acids: CASSQPLQGTNYGYTF.

This rearrangement joins TRBV19 to TRBJ2-1; D is perhaps TRBD1 (6 bases). V was pared by 10 bases and J by 10 bases, with 11 bases between. Germline V CDR1 and CDR2: LNHDA, SQIVND (reference sequence). This CDR3 is 10 amino acids long. This CDR3 is CAIPGDEQFF. The CDR3 DNA sequence: TGTGCCATTCCAGGGGACGAGCAGTTCTTC.

This clone was seen only once. The chain uses TRBV27 and TRBJ1-5, with unresolved D. CDR3 length: 13 residues. Per the germline V gene, CDR1 is MNHEY and CDR2 is SMNVEV (reference sequence). Deletions cut 6 bases from V and 3 bases from J, with 9 bases between. The CDR3 DNA reads TGTGCCAGCAGACTGATGTACAATCAGCCCCAGCATTTT. Protein sequence: CASRLMYNQPQHF.

The J gene is TRBJ2-1, the V gene TRBV7-8, with D tentatively TRBD2 (6 bases). Germline assignment: CDR1 SGHVS and CDR2 FQNEAQ. The CDR3 has 18 amino acids. The V end lost 1 base, the J end lost 0 bases, and 16 bases lay between the germline ends. The CDR3 bases are TGTGCCAGCAGCTTAGGAGTTAGCGGCCCGAGCTCCTACAATGAGCAGTTCTTC. It yields the protein CASSLGVSGPSSYNEQFF.

The CDR3 DNA follows: TGCAGCGTTGAACGGGCGGCGCACTATGGCTACACCTTC. Translation gives CSVERAAHYGYTF. This rearrangement joins TRBV29-1 to TRBJ1-2; D is unclear. The germline gives CDR1 SQVTM, CDR2 ANQGSEA. The CDR3 covers 13 residues. The V end was cut by 2 bases, the J end by 3 bases, with 10 bases between.

This chain joins TRBV28 and TRBJ2-1; D call uncertain. V lost 7 bases to trimming and J lost 5 bases, with 6 bases between them. The CDR3 length is 11 residues. Germline V lookup: CDR1 MDHEN, CDR2 SYDVKM. CDR3 region: CASTLHNEQFF. Here the CDR3 DNA reads TGTGCCAGCACCCTACACAATGAGCAGTTCTTC.

The chain links TRBV5-1 to TRBJ1-1, with 7 bases lining up with TRBD1. CDR3 size: 14 residues. Germline assignment: CDR1 SGHRS and CDR2 YFSETQ. With 4 bases clipped from V and 0 bases from J, the junction kept 3 bases outside the gene matches. CDR3 loop: CASSRTGVNTEAFF. In nucleotides, the CDR3 is TGCGCCAGCAGCAGGACAGGAGTGAACACTGAAGCTTTCTTT.

V and J are TRBV5-1 and TRBJ1-2; 9 nucleotides match TRBD1. This CDR3 has 18 amino acids. Trimming at V came to 0 bases and at J to 0 bases, leaving 9 bases not matched to a gene. In germline, CDR1 is SGHRS, CDR2 YFSETQ. The CDR3 region is CASSLVGQGKGSNYGYTF. CDR3 DNA: TGCGCCAGCAGCTTGGTAGGACAGGGGAAGGGCTCTAACTATGGCTACACCTTC.

There are a few counts of this clone. The chain couples TRBV23-1 to TRBJ2-2; 8 positions agree with TRBD1. TRBV23-1 is an ORF; its function is uncertain. The CDR3 consists of 14 residues. Trimming at V came to 8 bases and at J to 4 bases, leaving 6 bases not matched to a gene. Written as DNA, the CDR3 is TGCGCCAGCGGGGGACAGGCAACCACCGGGGAGCTGTTTTTT. This encodes CASGGQATTGELFF.

This chain links TRBV30 with TRBJ2-7; TRBD1 or TRBD2 may be the D gene (6 bases each). The germline V gene has CDR1 GTSNPN and CDR2 SVGIG (reference sequence). This CDR3 has 12 residues. V was clipped by 7 bases and J by 6 bases, with 16 bases between them. The CDR3 region has the DNA TGTGCCTCGTACCGGGGGCTTACCGAGCAGTACTTC. The encoded protein is CASYRGLTEQYF.

This chain connects TRBV11-2 to TRBJ2-5; D is tentatively TRBD1 or TRBD2 (5 bases each). CDR1 SGHAT and CDR2 FQNNGV come from the germline V gene. Trimming stripped 3 bases from V and 1 base from J, with 15 bases between. The CDR3 loop spans 16 amino acids. Here the CDR3 reads CASSLYYGATQETQYF. The CDR3 bases are TGTGCCAGCAGCTTGTATTACGGGGCCACCCAAGAGACCCAGTACTTC.

The V gene is TRBV5-1, the J gene TRBJ2-1; TRBD2 aligns across 11 bases. Trimming took 1 base from V and 7 from J; bases not matched to a gene: 10. This CDR3 has 17 residues. Germline CDR1 reads SGHRS; CDR2 reads YFSETQ. CDR3: CASSLTSGLAGGNEQFF. The DNA of the CDR3 is TGCGCCAGCAGCTTGACTTCTGGGCTAGCGGGAGGAAATGAGCAGTTCTTC. Based on the CDR3 plus reference TRBV5-1 and TRBJ2-1, the full variable domain is KAGVTQTPRYLIKTRGQQVTLSCSPISGHRSVSWYQQTPGQGLQFLFEYFSETQRNKGNFPGRFSGRQFSNSRSEMNVSTLELGDSALYLCASSLTSGLAGGNEQFFGPGTRLTVL.

This clone has more than one count but fewer than ten. The gene calls are TRBV27 and TRBJ1-6; D is unclear. CDR3 length: 14 residues. V gave up 3 bases and J gave up 11 bases, with 14 bases separating them. CDR1 and CDR2 (germline): MNHEY, SMNVEV (reference sequence). DNA for the CDR3: TGTGCCAGCAGTTTTTCGTTCCGGACGCCACCCCTCCACTTT. Translation: CASSFSFRTPPLHF.

Comment on this clone: This CDR3 is also generated by other DNA sequences in the sample. The chain carries TRBV20-1 and TRBJ2-5; D uncertain. This CDR3 region has 10 residues. Germline V gene lookup returns CDR1 DFQATT and CDR2 SNEGSKA (reference sequence). V gave up 6 bases and J gave up 1 base, with 3 bases separating them. This CDR3 reads CSASQETQYF. The CDR3 DNA follows: TGCAGTGCCAGCCAAGAGACCCAGTACTTC.

The V and J genes are TRBV5-1 and TRBJ2-1, with D possibly matching TRBD1 (5 bases). V gave up 2 bases and J gave up 0 bases, with 9 bases separating them. The CDR3 is made up of 15 amino acids. The V gene's germline CDR1 is SGHRS and CDR2 YFSETQ. The DNA of the CDR3 is TGCGCCAGCAGCTTTCGACAGAGCTCCTACAATGAGCAGTTCTTC. Protein product: CASSFRQSSYNEQFF.

The chain recombines TRBV29-1 with TRBJ1-1; D gene uncertain. The CDR3 covers 12 residues. Germline values: CDR1 SQVTM, CDR2 ANQGSEA. The V end was cut by 7 bases, the J end by 2 bases, with 11 bases between. CDR3 loop: CSAIHLNTEAFF. The CDR3 DNA is TGCAGCGCCATACACTTAAACACTGAAGCTTTCTTT. Supplemented by reference TRBV29-1 and TRBJ1-1, the full variable domain reads SAVISQKPSRDICQRGTSLTIQCQVDSQVTMMFWYRQQPGQSLTLIATANQGSEATYESGFVIDKFPISRPNLTFSTLTVSNMSPEDSSIYLCSAIHLNTEAFFGQGTRLTVV.

The chain recombines TRBV7-9 with TRBJ1-4; the D is unclear. Germline CDR1 is SEHNR and CDR2 is FQNEAQ (reference sequence). The V end lost 7 bases, the J end lost 3 bases, and 15 bases lay between the germline ends. The CDR3 is 15 residues long. The DNA for the CDR3 is TGTGCCAGCAACCCTGGAGGGCAACCTAATGAAAAACTGTTTTTT. This gives the protein CASNPGGQPNEKLFF.

This clone has only a few counts. This rearrangement joins TRBV14 to TRBJ2-1; D possibly uses TRBD1 or TRBD2 (5 bases each). Germline values: CDR1 SGHDN, CDR2 FVKESK. This CDR3 spans 16 amino acids. V was shortened by 4 bases and J by 0 bases, with 13 bases between the two germline ends. CDR3 nucleotides: TGTGCCAGCAGCCGCCTGGCAGGGAGCTCCTACAATGAGCAGTTCTTC. It codes for CASSRLAGSSYNEQFF.

The chain employs TRBV10-3 and TRBJ1-1; 7 nucleotides agree with TRBD1. The V and J ends lost 5 bases and 3 bases, in that order; junction bases with no gene match: 3. The CDR3 is 13 amino acids. Germline V lookup: CDR1 ENHRY, CDR2 SYGVKD. The CDR3 coding sequence is TGTGCCATCAGTCAAGACAGGGACACTGAAGCTTTCTTT. Protein: CAISQDRDTEAFF.

The gene calls are TRBV14 and TRBJ1-5, with no clear D. CDR1 is SGHDN, CDR2 FVKESK, per germline. V lost 1 base, J lost 4 bases, and 11 bases lay in between. The CDR3 covers 15 residues. CDR3: CASSQGAGSNQPQHF. DNA of the CDR3: TGTGCCAGCAGCCAAGGCGCGGGGTCAAATCAGCCCCAGCATTTT. Full variable domain (outside the CDR3, taken from reference TRBV14 and TRBJ1-5): EAGVTQFPSHSVIEKGQTVTLRCDPISGHDNLYWYRRVMGKEIKFLLHFVKESKQDESGMPNNRFLAERTGGTYSTLKVQPAELEDSGVYFCASSQGAGSNQPQHFGDGTRLSIL.

The chain employs TRBV28 and TRBJ2-5, with D unresolved. The V end was cut by 7 bases, the J end by 3 bases, with 6 bases between. This CDR3 region has 11 residues. In germline, CDR1 is MDHEN, CDR2 SYDVKM. As DNA, the CDR3 is TGTGCCAGCAAGCGAGAAGAGACCCAGTACTTC. It is translated as CASKREETQYF.